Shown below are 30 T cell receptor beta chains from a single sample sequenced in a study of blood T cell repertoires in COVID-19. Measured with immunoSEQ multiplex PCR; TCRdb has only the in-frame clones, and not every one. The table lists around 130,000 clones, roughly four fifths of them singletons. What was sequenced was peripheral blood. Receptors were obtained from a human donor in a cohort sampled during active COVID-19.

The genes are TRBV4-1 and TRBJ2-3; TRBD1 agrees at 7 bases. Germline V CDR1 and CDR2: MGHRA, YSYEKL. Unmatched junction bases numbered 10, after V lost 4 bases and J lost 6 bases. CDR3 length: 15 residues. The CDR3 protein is CASSPQRGPLDTQYF. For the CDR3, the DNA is TGCGCCAGCAGCCCCCAGAGGGGGCCCTTGGATACGCAGTATTTT.

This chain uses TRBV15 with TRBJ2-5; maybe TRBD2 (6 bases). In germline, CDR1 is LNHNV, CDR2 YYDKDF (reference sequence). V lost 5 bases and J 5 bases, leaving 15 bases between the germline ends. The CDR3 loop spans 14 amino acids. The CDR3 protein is CATSRRGRGETQYF. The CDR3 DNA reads TGTGCCACCAGCCGCCGGGGGAGAGGGGAGACCCAGTACTTC. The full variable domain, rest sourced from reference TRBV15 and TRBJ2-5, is DAMVIQNPRYQVTQFGKPVTLSCSQTLNHNVMYWYQQKSSQAPKLLFHYYDKDFNNEADTPDNFQSRRPNTSFCFLDIRSPGLGDTAMYLCATSRRGRGETQYFGPGTRLLVL.

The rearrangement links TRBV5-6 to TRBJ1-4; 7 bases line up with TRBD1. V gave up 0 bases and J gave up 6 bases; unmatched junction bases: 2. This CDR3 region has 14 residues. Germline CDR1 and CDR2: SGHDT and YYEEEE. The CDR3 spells CASSLGQGYEKLFF. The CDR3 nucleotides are TGTGCCAGCAGCTTGGGACAGGGTTATGAAAAACTGTTTTTT.

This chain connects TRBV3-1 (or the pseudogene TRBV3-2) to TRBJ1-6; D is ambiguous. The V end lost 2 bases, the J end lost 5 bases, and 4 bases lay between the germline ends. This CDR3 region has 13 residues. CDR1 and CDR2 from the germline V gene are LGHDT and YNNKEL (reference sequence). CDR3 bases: TGTGCCAGCAGCCAAAGAGATAATTCACCCCTCCACTTT. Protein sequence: CASSQRDNSPLHF.

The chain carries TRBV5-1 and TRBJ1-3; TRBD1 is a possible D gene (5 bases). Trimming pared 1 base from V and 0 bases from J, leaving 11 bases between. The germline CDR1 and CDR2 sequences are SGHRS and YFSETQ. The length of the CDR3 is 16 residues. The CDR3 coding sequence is TGCGCCAGCAGCTTGTCGGTCGGGGGCTCTGGAAACACCATATATTTT. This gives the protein CASSLSVGGSGNTIYF.

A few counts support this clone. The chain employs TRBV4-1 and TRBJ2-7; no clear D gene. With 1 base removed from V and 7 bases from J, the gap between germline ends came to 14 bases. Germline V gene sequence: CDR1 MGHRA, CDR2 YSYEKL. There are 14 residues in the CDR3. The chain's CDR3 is CASSQGPKSGEQYF. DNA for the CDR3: TGCGCCAGCAGCCAAGGGCCTAAGTCCGGGGAGCAGTACTTC.

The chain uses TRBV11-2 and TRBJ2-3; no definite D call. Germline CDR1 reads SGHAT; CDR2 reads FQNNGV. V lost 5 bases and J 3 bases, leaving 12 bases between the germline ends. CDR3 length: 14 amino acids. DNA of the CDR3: TGTGCCAGCAGCCACCGGTGGGCGACAGATACGCAGTATTTT. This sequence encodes CASSHRWATDTQYF.

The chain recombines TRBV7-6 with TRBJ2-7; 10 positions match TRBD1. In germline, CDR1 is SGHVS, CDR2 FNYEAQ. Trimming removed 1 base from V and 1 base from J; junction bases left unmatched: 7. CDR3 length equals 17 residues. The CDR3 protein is CASSLVSGQGISYEQYF. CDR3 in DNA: TGTGCCAGCAGCTTAGTTTCGGGACAGGGGATATCCTACGAGCAGTACTTC.

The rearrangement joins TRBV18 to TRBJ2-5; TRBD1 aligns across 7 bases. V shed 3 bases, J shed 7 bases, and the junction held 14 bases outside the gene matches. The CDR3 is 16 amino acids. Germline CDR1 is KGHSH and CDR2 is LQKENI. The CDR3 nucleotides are TGTGCCAGCTCACCCCGGGGACAGCCCCTTCGAAGGACCCAGTACTTC. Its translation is CASSPRGQPLRRTQYF.

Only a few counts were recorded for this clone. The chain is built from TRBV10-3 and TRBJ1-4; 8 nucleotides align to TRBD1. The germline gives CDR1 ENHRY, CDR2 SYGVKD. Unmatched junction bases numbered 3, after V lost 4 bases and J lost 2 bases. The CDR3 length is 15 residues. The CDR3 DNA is TGTGCCATCAGTGCGACAGGGGTTACTAATGAAAAACTGTTTTTT. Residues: CAISATGVTNEKLFF.

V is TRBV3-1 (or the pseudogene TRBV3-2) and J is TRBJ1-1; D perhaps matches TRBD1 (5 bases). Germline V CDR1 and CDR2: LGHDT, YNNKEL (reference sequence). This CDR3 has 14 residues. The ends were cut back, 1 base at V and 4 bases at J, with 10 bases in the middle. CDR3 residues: CASSQGGAVTEAFF. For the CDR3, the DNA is TGTGCCAGCAGCCAAGGGGGCGCGGTCACTGAAGCTTTCTTT.

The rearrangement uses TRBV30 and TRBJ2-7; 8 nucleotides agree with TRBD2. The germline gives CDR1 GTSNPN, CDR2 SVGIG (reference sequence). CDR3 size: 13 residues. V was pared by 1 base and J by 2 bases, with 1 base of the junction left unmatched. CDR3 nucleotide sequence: TGTGCCTGGAGTGGTAGCGGGGCCTACGAGCAGTACTTC. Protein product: CAWSGSGAYEQYF.

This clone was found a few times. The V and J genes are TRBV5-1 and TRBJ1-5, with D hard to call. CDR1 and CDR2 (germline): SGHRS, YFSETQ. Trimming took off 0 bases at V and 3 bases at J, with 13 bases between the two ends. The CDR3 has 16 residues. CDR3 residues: CASSLEPLGHNQPQHF. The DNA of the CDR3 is TGCGCCAGCAGCTTGGAACCTCTCGGTCACAATCAGCCCCAGCATTTT.

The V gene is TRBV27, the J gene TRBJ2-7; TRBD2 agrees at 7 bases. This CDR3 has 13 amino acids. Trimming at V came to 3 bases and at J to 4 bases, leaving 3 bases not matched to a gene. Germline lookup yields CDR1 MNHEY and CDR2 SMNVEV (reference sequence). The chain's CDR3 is CASSFSSGYEQYF. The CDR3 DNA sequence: TGTGCCAGCAGTTTTAGTAGCGGGTACGAGCAGTACTTC.

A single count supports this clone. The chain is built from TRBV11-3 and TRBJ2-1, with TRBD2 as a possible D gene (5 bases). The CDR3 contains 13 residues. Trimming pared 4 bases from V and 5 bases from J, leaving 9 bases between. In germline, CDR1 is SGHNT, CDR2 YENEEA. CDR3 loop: CASSWTGDNEQFF. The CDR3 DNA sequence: TGTGCCAGCAGCTGGACTGGGGACAATGAGCAGTTCTTC.

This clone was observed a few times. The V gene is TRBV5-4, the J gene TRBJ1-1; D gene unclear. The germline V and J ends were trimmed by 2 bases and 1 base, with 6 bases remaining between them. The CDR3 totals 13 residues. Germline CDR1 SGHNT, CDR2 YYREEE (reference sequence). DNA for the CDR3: TGTGCCAGCAGCTTTGGGCAGAACACTGAAGCTTTCTTT. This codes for CASSFGQNTEAFF.

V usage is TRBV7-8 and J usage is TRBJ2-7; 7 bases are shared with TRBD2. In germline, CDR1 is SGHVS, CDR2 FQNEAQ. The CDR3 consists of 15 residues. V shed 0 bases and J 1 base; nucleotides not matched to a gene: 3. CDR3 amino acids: CASSLARGESYEQYF. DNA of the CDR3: TGTGCCAGCAGCTTAGCCCGGGGGGAATCCTACGAGCAGTACTTC.

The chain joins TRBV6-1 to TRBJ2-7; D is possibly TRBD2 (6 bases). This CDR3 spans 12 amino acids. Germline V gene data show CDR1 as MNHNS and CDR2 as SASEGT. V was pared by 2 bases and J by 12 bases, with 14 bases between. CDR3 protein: CASSELEGERYF. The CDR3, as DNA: TGTGCCAGCAGTGAATTGGAGGGTGAACGGTACTTC.

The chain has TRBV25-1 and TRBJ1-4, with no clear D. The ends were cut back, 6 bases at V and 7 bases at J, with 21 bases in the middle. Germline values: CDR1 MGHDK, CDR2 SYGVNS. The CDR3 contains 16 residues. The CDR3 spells CASRGWARGSSEKLFF. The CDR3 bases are TGTGCCAGCAGGGGATGGGCACGCGGGTCTAGTGAAAAACTGTTTTTT.

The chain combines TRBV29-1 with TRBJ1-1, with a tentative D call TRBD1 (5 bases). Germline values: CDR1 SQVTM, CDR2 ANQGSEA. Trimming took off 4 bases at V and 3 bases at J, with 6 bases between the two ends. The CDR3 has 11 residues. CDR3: CSVVGDTEAFF. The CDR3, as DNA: TGCAGCGTTGTAGGGGACACTGAAGCTTTCTTT.

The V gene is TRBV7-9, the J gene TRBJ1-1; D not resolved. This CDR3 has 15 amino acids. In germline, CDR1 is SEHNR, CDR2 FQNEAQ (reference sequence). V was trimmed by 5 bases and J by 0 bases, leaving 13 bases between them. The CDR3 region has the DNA TGTGCCAGCAGCCGAAGCGGTGTTATGAACACTGAAGCTTTCTTT. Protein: CASSRSGVMNTEAFF.

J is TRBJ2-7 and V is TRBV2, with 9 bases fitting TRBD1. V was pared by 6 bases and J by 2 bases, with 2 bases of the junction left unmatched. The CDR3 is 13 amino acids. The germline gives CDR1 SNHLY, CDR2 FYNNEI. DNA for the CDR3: TGTGCCAGCAGGGGACAGGGTCCCTACGAGCAGTACTTC. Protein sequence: CASRGQGPYEQYF.

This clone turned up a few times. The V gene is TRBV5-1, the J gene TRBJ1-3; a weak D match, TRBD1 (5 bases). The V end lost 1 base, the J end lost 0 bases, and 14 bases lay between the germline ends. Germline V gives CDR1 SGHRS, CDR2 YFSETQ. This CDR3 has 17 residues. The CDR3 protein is CASSLWQQAHSGNTIYF. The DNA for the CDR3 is TGCGCCAGCAGCTTGTGGCAACAGGCCCACTCTGGAAACACCATATATTTT.

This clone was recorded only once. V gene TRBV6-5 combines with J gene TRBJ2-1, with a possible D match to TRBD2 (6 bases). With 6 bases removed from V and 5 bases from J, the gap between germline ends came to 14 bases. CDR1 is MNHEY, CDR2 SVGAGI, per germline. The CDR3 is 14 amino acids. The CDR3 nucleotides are TGTGCCAGCAGCCCCGGAGGGCGGAACAATGAGCAGTTCTTC. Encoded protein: CASSPGGRNNEQFF.

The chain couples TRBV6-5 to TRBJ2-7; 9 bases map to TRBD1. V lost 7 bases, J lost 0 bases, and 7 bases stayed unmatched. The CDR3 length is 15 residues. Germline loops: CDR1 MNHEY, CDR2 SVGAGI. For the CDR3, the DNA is TGTGCCAGCAACCGGGACAGGGTCCTCTCCTACGAGCAGTACTTC. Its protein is CASNRDRVLSYEQYF.

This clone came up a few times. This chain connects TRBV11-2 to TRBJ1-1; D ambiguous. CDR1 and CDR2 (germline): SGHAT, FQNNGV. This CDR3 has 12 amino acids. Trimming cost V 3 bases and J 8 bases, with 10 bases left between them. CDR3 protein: CASSLSFGEAFF. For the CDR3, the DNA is TGTGCCAGCAGCTTGTCATTCGGGGAAGCTTTCTTT.

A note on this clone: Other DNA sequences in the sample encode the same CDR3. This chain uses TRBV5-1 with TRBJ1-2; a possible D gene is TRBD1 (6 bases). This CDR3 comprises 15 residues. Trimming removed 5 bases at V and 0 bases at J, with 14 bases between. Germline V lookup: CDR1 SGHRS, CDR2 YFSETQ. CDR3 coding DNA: TGCGCCAGCAGTCGAGAGGGACAATCTAACTATGGCTACACCTTC. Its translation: CASSREGQSNYGYTF. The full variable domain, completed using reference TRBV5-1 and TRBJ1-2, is KAGVTQTPRYLIKTRGQQVTLSCSPISGHRSVSWYQQTPGQGLQFLFEYFSETQRNKGNFPGRFSGRQFSNSRSEMNVSTLELGDSALYLCASSREGQSNYGYTFGSGTRLTVV.

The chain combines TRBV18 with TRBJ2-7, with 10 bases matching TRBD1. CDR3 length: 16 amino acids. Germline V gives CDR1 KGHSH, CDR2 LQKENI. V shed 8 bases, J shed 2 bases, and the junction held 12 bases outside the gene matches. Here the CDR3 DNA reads TGTGCCAGCCGACTCGGGGGACAGGGGTCAACCTACGAGCAGTACTTC. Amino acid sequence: CASRLGGQGSTYEQYF.

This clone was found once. The CDR3 is CAWGYRLAYEQYF. CDR3 sequence (DNA): TGTGCCTGGGGATACAGGTTGGCCTACGAGCAGTACTTC. The chain is built from TRBV30 and TRBJ2-7, with D tentatively TRBD1 (5 bases). The CDR3 runs 13 residues. Germline values: CDR1 GTSNPN, CDR2 SVGIG (reference sequence). V lost 5 bases, J lost 2 bases, and 13 bases lay in between.

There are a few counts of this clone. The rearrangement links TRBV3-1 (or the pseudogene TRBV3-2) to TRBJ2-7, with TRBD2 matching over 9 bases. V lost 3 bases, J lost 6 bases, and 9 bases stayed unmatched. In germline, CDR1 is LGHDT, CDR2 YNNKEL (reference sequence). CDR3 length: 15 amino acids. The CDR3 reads CASSQRGGGASEQYF. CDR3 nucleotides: TGTGCCAGCAGCCAGAGGGGCGGGGGGGCCTCCGAGCAGTACTTC.